The 19 T cell receptor beta chains reported below all come from one sample, sequenced in a study of T cells in women clearing cervical HPV infection. Profiled with immunoSEQ multiplex PCR; TCRdb holds only in-frame clones, not every one. The sample totals 25,000 to 35,000 clones. The sample taken for sequencing was blood buffy coat. The source is a woman between 18 and 70 years old with a cervical HPV16 infection that either progressed to CIN3+ or cleared (not recorded which).

A word on this clone: The read ends 3 residues shy of where the CDR3 ends; the end is completed using the germline J gene. The rearrangement uses TRBV19 and TRBJ2-1; TRBD1 matches at 10 bases. Germline trimming cut 5 bases from V and 4 bases from J; bases unmatched to any gene: 2. This CDR3 comprises 14 residues. The V gene's germline CDR1 is LNHDA and CDR2 SQIVND (reference sequence). CDR3 region: CASSPGQGYNEQFF. CDR3 DNA, as far as it was read: TGTGCCAGTAGTCCGGGACAGGGGTACAATGAG. Supplemented by reference TRBV19 and TRBJ2-1, the full variable domain reads DGGITQSPKYLFRKEGQNVTLSCEQNLNHDAMYWYRQDPGQGLRLIYYSQIVNDFQKGDIAEGYSVSREKKESFPLTVTSAQKNPTAFYLCASSPGQGYNEQFFGPGTRLTVL.

Concerning this clone itself: The read terminates 3 residues before the CDR3 end, so the remaining end is supplied by the germline J gene. This chain connects TRBV19 to TRBJ2-5; a weak D match, TRBD2 (6 bases). Trimming took 1 base from V and 2 from J, leaving 11 bases between them. This CDR3 comprises 15 residues. CDR1 and CDR2 from the germline V gene are LNHDA and SQIVND (reference sequence). The CDR3 DNA, read in part, is TGTGCCAGTAGTATAGCGGGACTTTTGCAAGAGACC. The encoded protein is CASSIAGLLQET. The full-length CDR3 reads as CASSIAGLLQETQYF.

Note on this clone: Coverage ceases 3 residues before the CDR3 finishes, and the germline J gene fills in the end. This chain uses TRBV2 with TRBJ2-1; tentatively, D is TRBD2 (6 bases). The germline V and J ends were trimmed by 7 bases and 4 bases, with 14 bases remaining between them. The germline CDR1 and CDR2 sequences are SNHLY and FYNNEI. The CDR3 has 14 residues. The CDR3 is CASKAGSSYNEQFF. The part of the CDR3 DNA that was read is TGTGCCAGCAAGGCGGGATCTTCATACAATGAG.

Worth noting for this clone: The read stops 3 residues short of the end of the CDR3; the missing end is completed from the germline J gene. The V and J genes are TRBV5-6 and TRBJ1-4; D unresolved. From germline, CDR1 is SGHDT and CDR2 YYEEEE. CDR3 length: 15 residues. V was shortened by 4 bases and J by 8 bases, with 18 bases between the two germline ends. The CDR3 loop is CASSTSGIGEEKLFF. The CDR3 bases that were read are TGTGCCAGCAGCACAAGCGGGATAGGTGAGGAAAAA.

In the case of this clone: The CDR3 is cut off 3 residues early in the read; its end comes from the germline J gene. This chain links TRBV19 with TRBJ2-1; D possibly corresponds to TRBD2 (5 bases). CDR3 size: 13 residues. V lost 7 bases and J lost 6, with 13 bases in between. Germline CDR1 reads LNHDA; CDR2 reads SQIVND (reference sequence). The sequenced CDR3 bases are TGTGCCAGTACCCAGGAGGCAGCCAATGAG. This translates into CASTQEAANE. Given in full, the CDR3 is CASTQEAANEQFF.

Of note for this clone: The read ends 3 residues shy of where the CDR3 ends; the end is completed using the germline J gene. This rearrangement joins TRBV6-4 to TRBJ2-2, with TRBD2 matching 7 bases. The germline gives CDR1 MRHNA, CDR2 SNTAGT. V dropped 5 bases and J dropped 2; count of bases not matched to a gene: 5. The CDR3 loop spans 15 amino acids. CDR3 protein: CASSLRGGNTGELFF. CDR3 DNA, as far as it was read: TGTGCCAGCAGTCTGCGCGGGGGAAACACCGGGGAG.

Remarks on this clone: Coverage ceases 3 residues before the CDR3 finishes, and the germline J gene fills in the end. This chain connects TRBV30 to TRBJ2-1, with D possibly matching TRBD2 (6 bases). This CDR3 has 13 amino acids. CDR1 is GTSNPN, CDR2 SVGIG, per germline (reference sequence). Trimming took off 0 bases at V and 7 bases at J, with 10 bases between the two ends. The DNA read from the CDR3 is TGTGCCTGGAGTGTACTCGGGGGAAATGAG. Translated, it gives CAWSVLGGNE. The full CDR3 protein is CAWSVLGGNEQFF.

On this clone itself: The read falls 3 residues short of the CDR3 end, and the missing part is taken from the germline J gene. V usage is TRBV6-1 and J usage is TRBJ2-1; tentative D call: TRBD1 (6 bases). The CDR3 spans 15 residues. The ends were cut back, 4 bases at V and 2 bases at J, with 12 bases in the middle. Germline CDR1 reads MNHNS; CDR2 reads SASEGT. Incomplete CDR3 DNA: TGTGCCAGCAGTGGGGCGGCAGGGGCCTACAATGAG. Translated, it gives CASSGAAGAYNE. The CDR3 reads in full as CASSGAAGAYNEQFF.

To note about this clone: Read sequence stops 3 residues before the CDR3 end, and the germline J gene provides the missing end. This chain uses TRBV30 with TRBJ1-6, with 9 bases fitting TRBD1. The germline CDR1 and CDR2 sequences are GTSNPN and SVGIG (reference sequence). The junction had 6 bases not matched to a gene; V was cut back by 4 bases and J by 8 bases. The CDR3 is 14 amino acids. The part of the CDR3 DNA that was read is TGTGCCTGGAATTCGGGACAGGGATATTCACCC. Translating gives CAWNSGQGYSP. The complete CDR3 protein is CAWNSGQGYSPLHF.

The DNA read from the CDR3 is TGCGCCAGCAGCCAAGATCCACTATCGGACTCCTACGAG. Its protein is CASSQDPLSDSYE. The CDR3 as a whole reads CASSQDPLSDSYEQYF. The chain employs TRBV4-1 and TRBJ2-7; D remains unclear. The CDR3 extends 3 residues past the end of the read, so its final part is completed from the germline J gene. The CDR3 has 16 amino acids. Germline V lookup: CDR1 MGHRA, CDR2 YSYEKL. Trimming shortened V by 0 bases and J by 0 bases, and 12 bases separated the two germline ends.

About this clone itself: The DNA ends 3 residues before the CDR3 does, and the rest of the CDR3 is filled in from the germline J gene. This chain connects TRBV19 to TRBJ1-2; D perhaps matches TRBD1 (5 bases). The CDR3 contains 15 residues. CDR1 and CDR2 from the germline V gene are LNHDA and SQIVND (reference sequence). The CDR3 region is CASSVGGESSYDYTF. CDR3 DNA (partial): TGTGCCAGTAGTGTGGGGGGGGAAAGCTCCTACGAC.

To note about this clone: The CDR3 end falls 3 residues outside the read, so it is completed with the germline J gene. The gene calls are TRBV28 and TRBJ1-2; D gene ambiguous. CDR1 MDHEN and CDR2 SYDVKM come from the germline V gene. The V and J ends lost 5 bases and 4 bases respectively, with 11 bases between them. This CDR3 spans 13 amino acids. The CDR3 region is CASSPPRLYGYTF. Incomplete CDR3 DNA: TGTGCCAGCAGTCCCCCTCGTCTCTATGGC.

About this clone: The read ends 3 residues early relative to the CDR3; the germline J gene fills the gap. The chain employs TRBV7-6 and TRBJ1-1, with D tentatively TRBD1 (6 bases). In germline, CDR1 is SGHVS, CDR2 FNYEAQ. V was pared by 3 bases and J by 5 bases, with 10 bases between. The CDR3 consists of 13 residues. The CDR3 loop reads CASSFSQGTEAFF. The part of the CDR3 DNA that was read is TGTGCCAGCAGCTTCTCCCAGGGGACTGAA.

A remark on this clone: With the read ending 3 residues before the CDR3 end, the germline J gene is used to fill in that end. The chain carries TRBV7-8 and TRBJ2-7; 14 bases line up with TRBD2. V gave up 1 base and J gave up 2 bases; unmatched junction bases: 4. Germline lookup yields CDR1 SGHVS and CDR2 FQNEAQ. CDR3 length: 17 residues. The CDR3 spells CASSLVGTSGRAYEQYF. The CDR3 DNA, read in part, is TGTGCCAGCAGCTTAGTAGGGACTAGCGGGAGAGCCTACGAG.

CDR3 in amino acids: CASSLVSKGPDEQYF. The part of the CDR3 DNA that was read is TGTGCCAGCAGCTTAGTCAGCAAGGGGCCAGACGAG. This chain links TRBV11-3 with TRBJ2-7; tentative D call: TRBD1 (5 bases). Sequencing ends 3 residues short of the CDR3 end; the germline J gene provides the rest. This CDR3 is built from 15 residues. From germline, CDR1 is SGHNT and CDR2 YENEEA. With 1 base removed from V and 5 bases from J, the gap between germline ends came to 15 bases.

In the case of this clone: From the germline J gene comes the end of the CDR3, since the read stops 3 residues before it. The V and J genes are TRBV2 and TRBJ1-5, with D tentatively TRBD1 (6 bases). V shed 6 bases and J shed 2 bases, with 17 bases lying between them. The CDR3 length is 16 residues. The V gene's germline CDR1 is SNHLY and CDR2 FYNNEI. The CDR3 sequence is CASSVTGLVGNQPQHF. CDR3 DNA, as far as it was read: TGTGCCAGCAGCGTTACAGGGTTGGTGGGCAATCAGCCC.

Comment on this clone: The CDR3 end is not reached by the read, which stops 3 residues before it; the germline J gene fills it in. The gene calls are TRBV6-1 and TRBJ2-7, with a weak D call TRBD1 (7 bases). Germline V gives CDR1 MNHNS, CDR2 SASEGT. The CDR3 spans 17 residues. V gave up 1 base and J gave up 0 bases, with 16 bases separating them. The sequenced CDR3 bases are TGTGCCAGCAGTGAAGGGCAGACAGGGAGGAGCTCCTACGAG. Its protein product is CASSEGQTGRSSYE. The whole CDR3 sequence reads CASSEGQTGRSSYEQYF.

About this clone: Coverage ceases 3 residues before the CDR3 finishes, and the germline J gene fills in the end. The rearrangement uses TRBV11-2 and TRBJ2-1; tentative D call: TRBD2 (6 bases). The germline gives CDR1 SGHAT, CDR2 FQNNGV. V lost 7 bases and J 5 bases, leaving 18 bases between the germline ends. This CDR3 spans 15 amino acids. CDR3 sequence reads: CASTFSGAPHNEQFF. CDR3 DNA, as far as it was read: TGTGCCAGCACTTTTAGCGGAGCTCCCCACAATGAG.

Regarding this clone: The read terminates 3 residues ahead of where the CDR3 ends, so the germline J gene completes it. The V gene is TRBV19, the J gene TRBJ2-5; 9 bases map to TRBD2. V was clipped by 5 bases and J by 2 bases; unmatched bases: 9. The length of the CDR3 is 16 residues. Germline V gene lookup returns CDR1 LNHDA and CDR2 SQIVND (reference sequence). The part of the CDR3 DNA that was read is TGTGCCAGTAGTCCCCGACTAGCGGCAGCGCAAGAGACC. As protein: CASSPRLAAAQET. The entire CDR3 protein reads CASSPRLAAAQETQYF.